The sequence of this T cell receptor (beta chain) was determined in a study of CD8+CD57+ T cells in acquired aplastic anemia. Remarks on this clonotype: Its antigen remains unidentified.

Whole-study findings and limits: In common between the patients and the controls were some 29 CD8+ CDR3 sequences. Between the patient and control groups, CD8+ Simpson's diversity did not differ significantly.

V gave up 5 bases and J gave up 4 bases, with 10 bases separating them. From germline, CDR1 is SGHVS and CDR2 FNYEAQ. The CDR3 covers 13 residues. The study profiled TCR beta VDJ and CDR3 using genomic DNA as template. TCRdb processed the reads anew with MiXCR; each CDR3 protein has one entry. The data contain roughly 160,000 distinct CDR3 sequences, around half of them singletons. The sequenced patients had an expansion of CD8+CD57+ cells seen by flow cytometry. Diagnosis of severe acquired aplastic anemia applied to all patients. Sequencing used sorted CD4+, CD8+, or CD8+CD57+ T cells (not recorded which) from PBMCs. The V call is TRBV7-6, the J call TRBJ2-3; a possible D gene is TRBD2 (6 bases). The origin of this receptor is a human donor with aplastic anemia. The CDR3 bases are TGTGCCAGCAGCCCTAGACTAGCAGATACGCAGTATTTT. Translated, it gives CASSPRLADTQYF.